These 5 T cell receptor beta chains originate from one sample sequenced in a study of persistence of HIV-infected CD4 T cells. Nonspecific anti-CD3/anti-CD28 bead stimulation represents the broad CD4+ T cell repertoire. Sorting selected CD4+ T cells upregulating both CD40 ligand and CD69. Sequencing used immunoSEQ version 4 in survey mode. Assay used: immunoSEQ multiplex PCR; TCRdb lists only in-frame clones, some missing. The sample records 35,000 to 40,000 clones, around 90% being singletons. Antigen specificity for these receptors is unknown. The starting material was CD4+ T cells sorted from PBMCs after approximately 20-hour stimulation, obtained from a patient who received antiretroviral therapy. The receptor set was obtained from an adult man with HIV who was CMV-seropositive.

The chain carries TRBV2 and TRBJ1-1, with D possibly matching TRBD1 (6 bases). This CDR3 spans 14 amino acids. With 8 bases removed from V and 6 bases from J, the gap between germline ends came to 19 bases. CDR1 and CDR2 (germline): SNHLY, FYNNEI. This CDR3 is CASGEDRLVSEAFF. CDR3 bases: TGTGCCAGCGGGGAAGACAGGTTGGTTTCTGAAGCTTTCTTT.

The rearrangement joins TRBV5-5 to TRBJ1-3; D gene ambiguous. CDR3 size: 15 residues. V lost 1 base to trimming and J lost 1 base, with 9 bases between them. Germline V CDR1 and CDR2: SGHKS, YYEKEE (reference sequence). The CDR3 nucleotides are TGTGCCAGCAGCTTGACCTCCAGGTCTGGAAACACCATATATTTT. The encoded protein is CASSLTSRSGNTIYF.

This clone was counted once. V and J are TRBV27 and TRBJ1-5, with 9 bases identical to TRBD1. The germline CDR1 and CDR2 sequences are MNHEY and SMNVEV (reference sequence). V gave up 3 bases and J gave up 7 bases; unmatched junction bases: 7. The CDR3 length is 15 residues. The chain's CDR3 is CASSFTGTGHQPQHF. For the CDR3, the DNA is TGTGCCAGCAGTTTCACCGGGACAGGGCACCAGCCCCAGCATTTT.

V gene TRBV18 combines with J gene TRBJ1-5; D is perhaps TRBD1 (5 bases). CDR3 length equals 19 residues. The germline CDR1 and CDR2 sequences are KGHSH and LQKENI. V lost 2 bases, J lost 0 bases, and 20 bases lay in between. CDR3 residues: CASSPSVWRGGNSNQPQHF. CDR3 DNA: TGTGCCAGCTCACCAAGTGTCTGGAGGGGTGGAAATAGCAATCAGCCCCAGCATTTT.

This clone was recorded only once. Written as DNA, the CDR3 is TGTGCCAGCAGTGACCGGGGATCTTTCTATGGCTACACCTTC. It is translated as CASSDRGSFYGYTF. The chain employs TRBV27 and TRBJ1-2; no definite D call. Germline CDR1 MNHEY, CDR2 SMNVEV (reference sequence). CDR3 length: 14 amino acids. Trimming stripped 5 bases from V and 4 bases from J, with 14 bases between.